The 29 T cell receptor beta chains reported below all come from one sample, sequenced in a study of shared clonotypes between healthy human individuals (dated by TCRdb to the early 2020s). The method was the immunoSEQ multiplex PCR assay. The source is immuneACCESS, and TCRdb retained only in-frame sequences with V and J called. Part of the clones is not carried over; for the studies checked, unresolved V genes explain less than half of this, and the remainder is unexplained. The sample table holds nearly 1,000,000 clones, of which approximately 80% were seen once. Approximately 1.5% of the sample belongs to the ten largest clones. The sequencing sample was made of memory CD4+ T cells sorted from blood. The cell subset or site label of this sample denotes: CD45RA-negative fraction. The receptors come from a man between 18 and 35 years old in good health.

The chain is built from TRBV7-9 and TRBJ2-5, with D hard to call. From germline, CDR1 is SEHNR and CDR2 FQNEAQ (reference sequence). There are 13 residues in the CDR3. Trimming cost V 2 bases and J 5 bases, with 9 bases left between them. For the CDR3, the DNA is TGTGCCAGCAGCTTAAATGGGGTCGAGACCCAGTACTTC. Translated, it gives CASSLNGVETQYF.

The chain couples TRBV19 to TRBJ2-5; possible D gene TRBD2, 6 bases. CDR1 is LNHDA and CDR2 is SQIVND in the germline V gene (reference sequence). The CDR3 contains 15 residues. Trimming pared 7 bases from V and 2 bases from J, leaving 17 bases between. The CDR3 loop is CASIISRDSQETQYF. The DNA of the CDR3 is TGTGCCAGTATTATCTCCCGGGACTCACAAGAGACCCAGTACTTC.

This rearrangement joins TRBV2 to TRBJ2-6; D is unresolved. CDR3 size: 12 residues. Germline V lookup: CDR1 SNHLY, CDR2 FYNNEI. The V end was cut by 4 bases, the J end by 16 bases, with 14 bases between. The CDR3 sequence is CASSGLTFELTF. CDR3 coding DNA: TGTGCCAGCAGTGGCTTGACGTTCGAGCTGACTTTC. The full variable domain, with the rest looked up from reference TRBV2 and TRBJ2-6, is EPEVTQTPSHQVTQMGQEVILRCVPISNHLYFYWYRQILGQKVEFLVSFYNNEISEKSEIFDDQFSVERPDGSNFTLKIRSTKLEDSAMYFCASSGLTFELTFGAGSRLTVL.

This clone was seen repeatedly, ten times or more. The genes are TRBV30 and TRBJ1-6; no definite D call. The V and J ends lost 0 bases and 9 bases respectively, with 15 bases between them. Germline V gene sequence: CDR1 GTSNPN, CDR2 SVGIG (reference sequence). The CDR3 length is 15 residues. The CDR3 is CAWSVSSGRRSPLHF. The CDR3 nucleotides read TGTGCCTGGAGTGTATCGTCCGGTAGGCGTTCACCCCTCCACTTT.

The chain's CDR3 is CASSVGEDYGYTF. CDR3 nucleotide sequence: TGTGCCAGCAGCGTAGGCGAGGACTATGGCTACACCTTC. This chain joins TRBV9 and TRBJ1-2; D gene ambiguous. The V and J ends lost 0 bases and 3 bases respectively, with 6 bases between them. CDR3 length equals 13 residues. The germline V gene encodes CDR1 SGDLS and CDR2 YYNGEE. Together with reference TRBV9 and TRBJ1-2, the CDR3 gives the full variable domain: DSGVTQTPKHLITATGQRVTLRCSPRSGDLSVYWYQQSLDQGLQFLIQYYNGEERAKGNILERFSAQQFPDLHSELNLSSLELGDSALYFCASSVGEDYGYTFGSGTRLTVV.

This clone was found a few times. The chain links TRBV4-1 to TRBJ2-4; TRBD2 agrees at 8 bases. The CDR3 is 19 residues long. Germline loops: CDR1 MGHRA, CDR2 YSYEKL. V gave up 1 base and J gave up 0 bases; unmatched junction bases: 11. CDR3 sequence: CASSQASSGTTLAKNIQYF. In nucleotides, the CDR3 is TGCGCCAGCAGCCAAGCTAGTAGCGGGACTACCCTAGCCAAAAACATTCAGTACTTC.

In regard to this clone: The same CDR3 can be traced to other DNA sequences in this sample. The chain couples TRBV18 to TRBJ2-7; 9 bases match TRBD1. This CDR3 contains 16 residues. After removal of 3 bases from V and 2 bases from J, the junction contained 8 bases not matched to a gene. Germline-derived CDR1 and CDR2 are KGHSH and LQKENI. CDR3 sequence reads: CASSPPEGQGPYEQYF. The CDR3 DNA is TGTGCCAGCTCACCGCCAGAGGGACAGGGCCCCTACGAGCAGTACTTC.

The genes are TRBV7-8 and TRBJ2-2, with 8 bases that match TRBD1. CDR1 is SGHVS and CDR2 is FQNEAQ in the germline V gene. V was pared by 5 bases and J by 5 bases, with 10 bases of the junction left unmatched. The CDR3 is 16 residues long. CDR3 coding DNA: TGTGCCAGCAGCGCCGGTACAGGGGGACTTACCGGGGAGCTGTTTTTT. Translating it yields CASSAGTGGLTGELFF.

This chain uses TRBV5-1 with TRBJ1-2; 7 positions match TRBD1. CDR1 is SGHRS, CDR2 YFSETQ, per germline. Trimming took 4 bases from V and 7 from J; bases not matched to a gene: 7. This CDR3 has 13 residues. This CDR3 is CASSETGLTGYTF. For the CDR3, the DNA is TGCGCCAGCAGCGAGACAGGGTTAACTGGCTACACCTTC. The full variable domain, its missing parts supplied by reference TRBV5-1 and TRBJ1-2, is KAGVTQTPRYLIKTRGQQVTLSCSPISGHRSVSWYQQTPGQGLQFLFEYFSETQRNKGNFPGRFSGRQFSNSRSEMNVSTLELGDSALYLCASSETGLTGYTFGSGTRLTVV.

The V call is TRBV11-2, the J call TRBJ2-5; D gene unclear. The CDR3 totals 14 residues. V shed 4 bases and J shed 7 bases, with 16 bases lying between them. Germline V gene lookup returns CDR1 SGHAT and CDR2 FQNNGV. Written as DNA, the CDR3 is TGTGCCAGCAGCTCCCTTAAGGCGGCTGGGACCCAGTACTTC. Translating gives CASSSLKAAGTQYF.

The chain is built from TRBV19 and TRBJ1-5; no clear D. Germline V gene sequence: CDR1 LNHDA, CDR2 SQIVND (reference sequence). The V end lost 7 bases, the J end lost 0 bases, and 16 bases lay between the germline ends. The CDR3 spans 16 residues. The CDR3 reads CASTPNGPYSNQPQHF. CDR3 coding DNA: TGTGCCAGTACCCCAAACGGACCATATAGCAATCAGCCCCAGCATTTT.

The chain carries TRBV5-6 and TRBJ2-3, with D unresolved. This CDR3 has 12 residues. Trimming left V 3 bases short and J 6 bases short, with 8 bases between. Per the germline V gene, CDR1 is SGHDT and CDR2 is YYEEEE. The CDR3 loop is CASSSYLDTQYF. CDR3 coding DNA: TGTGCCAGCAGCTCCTACCTTGATACGCAGTATTTT.

V gene TRBV28 combines with J gene TRBJ2-7; D remains unclear. Per the germline V gene, CDR1 is MDHEN and CDR2 is SYDVKM. This CDR3 comprises 11 residues. The CDR3 here is CGAGNSYEQYF. The CDR3 coding sequence is TGTGGGGCAGGCAACTCCTACGAGCAGTACTTC.

The rearrangement joins TRBV27 to TRBJ2-3; 7 bases map to TRBD2. Germline lookup yields CDR1 MNHEY and CDR2 SMNVEV (reference sequence). The length of the CDR3 is 14 residues. V was pared by 2 bases and J by 1 base, with 0 bases of the junction left unmatched. The CDR3 coding sequence is TGTGCCAGCAGTTTACTAGCGGGCACAGATACGCAGTATTTT. It yields the protein CASSLLAGTDTQYF.

This sequence joins TRBV28 and TRBJ2-5; D unclear. The CDR3 sequence is 13 residues long. In germline, CDR1 is MDHEN, CDR2 SYDVKM. Trimming removed 5 bases from V and 4 bases from J, with 11 bases in between. CDR3 amino acids: CASSHRPRETQYF. The DNA of the CDR3 is TGTGCCAGCAGTCACAGACCTAGAGAGACCCAGTACTTC.

This clone was found once. The rearrangement joins TRBV9 to TRBJ2-1; 9 nucleotides align to TRBD2. V was pared by 1 base and J by 8 bases, with 16 bases of the junction left unmatched. Germline CDR1 SGDLS, CDR2 YYNGEE. This CDR3 has 18 residues. CDR3 nucleotides: TGTGCCAGCAGCGTAAGCGGGGGGTACTCCCTAGGGGACGATGAGCAGTTCTTC. Its protein is CASSVSGGYSLGDDEQFF.

The chain has TRBV9 and TRBJ2-2; weak D call: TRBD2 (6 bases). The germline V gene has CDR1 SGDLS and CDR2 YYNGEE. This CDR3 has 14 amino acids. Trimming took 4 bases from V and 4 from J, leaving 11 bases between them. CDR3 DNA: TGTGCCAGCAGCCCGGGGGTGGGCACCGGGGAGCTGTTTTTT. Translating gives CASSPGVGTGELFF. The full variable domain, rest sourced from reference TRBV9 and TRBJ2-2, is DSGVTQTPKHLITATGQRVTLRCSPRSGDLSVYWYQQSLDQGLQFLIQYYNGEERAKGNILERFSAQQFPDLHSELNLSSLELGDSALYFCASSPGVGTGELFFGEGSRLTVL.

The chain employs TRBV5-4 and TRBJ2-7; TRBD1 matches 10 bases. CDR1 is SGHNT and CDR2 is YYREEE in the germline V gene (reference sequence). The CDR3 totals 15 residues. The V gene end was trimmed by 4 bases and the J gene end by 3 bases; junction bases not matched to a gene: 7. In DNA, the CDR3 is TGTGCCAGCAGCCTCCGGGACAGGGGATTCTACGAGCAGTACTTC. Translated, it gives CASSLRDRGFYEQYF.

The genes are TRBV6-5 and TRBJ2-7, with D possibly TRBD2 on 5 matching bases. The CDR3 runs to 14 residues. The V end lost 2 bases, the J end lost 2 bases, and 10 bases lay between the germline ends. Germline V gene sequence: CDR1 MNHEY, CDR2 SVGAGI. The DNA for the CDR3 is TGTGCCAGCAGTTACGCGGGCGGTGCCTACGAGCAGTACTTC. Amino acids: CASSYAGGAYEQYF.

A few counts support this clone. The rearrangement links TRBV7-9 to TRBJ1-2; TRBD1 aligns across 8 bases. Trimming removed 6 bases from V and 4 bases from J; junction bases left unmatched: 7. The length of the CDR3 is 14 residues. Germline CDR1 reads SEHNR; CDR2 reads FQNEAQ (reference sequence). This CDR3 reads CASSPKTGVYGYTF. CDR3 bases: TGTGCCAGCAGTCCCAAGACAGGGGTCTATGGCTACACCTTC.

This clone was recorded a few times. The chain uses TRBV28 and TRBJ2-3; the D gene is possibly TRBD1 (5 bases). Germline CDR1 reads MDHEN; CDR2 reads SYDVKM. The V gene lost 6 bases and the J gene lost 2 bases, with 15 bases spanning the gap. This CDR3 contains 15 residues. CDR3 amino acids: CASSPTSTATDTQYF. The DNA for the CDR3 is TGTGCCAGCAGCCCCACCTCGACAGCCACAGATACGCAGTATTTT.

The chain joins TRBV7-3 to TRBJ1-1; perhaps TRBD1 as D (5 bases). Germline assignment: CDR1 SGHTA and CDR2 FQGTGA. Deletions cut 0 bases from V and 1 base from J, with 9 bases between. The CDR3 runs 15 residues. The CDR3 coding sequence is TGTGCCAGCAGCTTAACAGGGGTCGGGAACACTGAAGCTTTCTTT. This sequence encodes CASSLTGVGNTEAFF.

V is TRBV5-4 and J is TRBJ1-5; no firm D call. Germline lookup yields CDR1 SGHNT and CDR2 YYREEE (reference sequence). This CDR3 has 15 amino acids. V was pared by 2 bases and J by 2 bases, with 11 bases between. The chain's CDR3 is CASSFWESGNQPQHF. In DNA, the CDR3 is TGTGCCAGCAGCTTTTGGGAGTCGGGCAATCAGCCCCAGCATTTT.

The chain has TRBV10-3 and TRBJ1-2; D is undetermined. The CDR3 is 13 residues long. V lost 1 base and J 4 bases, leaving 7 bases between the germline ends. Germline V gene data show CDR1 as ENHRY and CDR2 as SYGVKD. CDR3 region: CAISELGGYGYTF. In DNA form, the CDR3 reads TGTGCCATCAGTGAGTTGGGAGGCTATGGCTACACCTTC.

The V call is TRBV6-5, the J call TRBJ1-5, with D perhaps TRBD1 (5 bases). This CDR3 comprises 14 residues. Germline V gene lookup returns CDR1 MNHEY and CDR2 SVGAGI. V was shortened by 6 bases and J by 2 bases, with 11 bases between the two germline ends. The CDR3 region is CASSKQGGNQPQHF. For the CDR3, the DNA is TGTGCCAGCAGCAAACAAGGGGGCAATCAGCCCCAGCATTTT.

CDR3 sequence reads: CASSPRAVTRGELFF. The CDR3 region has the DNA TGTGCCAGCAGCCCTAGGGCAGTGACCCGGGGGGAGCTGTTTTTT. This rearrangement joins TRBV7-9 to TRBJ2-2; D unresolved. CDR1 is SEHNR and CDR2 is FQNEAQ in the germline V gene (reference sequence). V was shortened by 5 bases and J by 8 bases, with 18 bases between the two germline ends. CDR3 length: 15 amino acids.

This clone was detected only a few times. CDR3 bases: TGTGCCATTCAGGGGCGGAAGGGCAATCAGCCCCAGCATTTT. Translated: CAIQGRKGNQPQHF. The chain links TRBV28 to TRBJ1-5; D is possibly TRBD1 (6 bases). Germline V lookup: CDR1 MDHEN, CDR2 SYDVKM. The CDR3 covers 14 residues. The V end lost 10 bases, the J end lost 2 bases, and 15 bases lay between the germline ends.

The chain joins TRBV6-5 to TRBJ2-3; 9 bases map to TRBD1. The CDR3 spans 15 residues. With 5 bases clipped from V and 3 bases from J, the junction kept 6 bases outside the gene matches. Germline V CDR1 and CDR2: MNHEY, SVGAGI. CDR3 nucleotides: TGTGCCAGCAGTCTTAGGACAGGGGTGACAGATACGCAGTATTTT. Amino acid sequence: CASSLRTGVTDTQYF.

The chain couples TRBV10-3 to TRBJ2-7; perhaps TRBD1 as D (6 bases). V was trimmed by 6 bases and J by 2 bases, leaving 14 bases between them. CDR1 and CDR2 (germline): ENHRY, SYGVKD. The length of the CDR3 is 14 residues. The chain's CDR3 is CAIRIRDTAYEQYF. CDR3 DNA: TGTGCCATCAGGATTCGGGACACTGCCTACGAGCAGTACTTC.